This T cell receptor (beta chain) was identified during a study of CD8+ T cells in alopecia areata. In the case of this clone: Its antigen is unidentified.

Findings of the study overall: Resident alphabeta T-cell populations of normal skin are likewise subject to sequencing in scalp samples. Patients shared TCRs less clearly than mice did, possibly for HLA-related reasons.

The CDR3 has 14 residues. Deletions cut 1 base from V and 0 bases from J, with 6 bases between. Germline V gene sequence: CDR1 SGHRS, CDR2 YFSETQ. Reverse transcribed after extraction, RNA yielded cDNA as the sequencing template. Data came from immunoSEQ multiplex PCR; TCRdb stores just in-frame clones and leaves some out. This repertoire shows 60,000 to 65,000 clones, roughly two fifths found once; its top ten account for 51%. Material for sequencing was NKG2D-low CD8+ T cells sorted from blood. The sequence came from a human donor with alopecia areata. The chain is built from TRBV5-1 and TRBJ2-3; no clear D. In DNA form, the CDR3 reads TGCGCCAGCAGCTTGCGGATTAGCACAGATACGCAGTATTTT. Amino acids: CASSLRISTDTQYF.